This TCR beta chain came from a study of blood T cell repertoires in COVID-19. Study information: The study drew acute and convalescent COVID-19 samples from the United States, Italy and Spain. In each case, the material was cDNA or gDNA derived from T cells, B-cell-depleted T cells, or PBMCs.

Authors' processing steps: Reference gene primer amplification in the assay estimated nucleated cell counts. Measured with immunoSEQ multiplex PCR; TCRdb has only the in-frame clones, and not every one. Clone size and V and J calls were adopted from that table, with D and trimming inferred from the DNA. The table lists roughly 120,000 clones, around four fifths of them singletons. There are 15 residues in the CDR3. Trimming stripped 0 bases from V and 3 bases from J, with 11 bases between. Germline values: CDR1 KGHSH, CDR2 LQKENI. V usage is TRBV18 and J usage is TRBJ1-1; D is uncertain. This sequence originates from a man aged 30 to 39 with acute or convalescent COVID-19. Sequenced input: peripheral blood. The CDR3 DNA reads as TGTGCCAGCTCACCACCTCTTGTAGCGGACACTGAAGCTTTCTTT. Translated, it gives CASSPPLVADTEAFF. The full variable domain, rest sourced from reference TRBV18 and TRBJ1-1, is NAGVMQNPRHLVRRRGQEARLRCSPMKGHSHVYWYRQLPEEGLKFMVYLQKENIIDESGMPKERFSAEFPKEGPSILRIQQVVRGDSAAYFCASSPPLVADTEAFFGQGTRLTVV.